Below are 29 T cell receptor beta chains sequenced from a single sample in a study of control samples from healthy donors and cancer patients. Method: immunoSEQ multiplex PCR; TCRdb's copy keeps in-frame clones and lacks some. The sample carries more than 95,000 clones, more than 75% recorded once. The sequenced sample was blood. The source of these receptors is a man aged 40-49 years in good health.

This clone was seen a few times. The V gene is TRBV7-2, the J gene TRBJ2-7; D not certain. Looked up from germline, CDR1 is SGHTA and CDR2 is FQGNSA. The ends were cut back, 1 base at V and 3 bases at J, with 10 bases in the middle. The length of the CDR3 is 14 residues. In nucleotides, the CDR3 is TGTGCCAGCAGCTTAGTTTCGGGCAGCTACGAGCAGTACTTC. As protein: CASSLVSGSYEQYF.

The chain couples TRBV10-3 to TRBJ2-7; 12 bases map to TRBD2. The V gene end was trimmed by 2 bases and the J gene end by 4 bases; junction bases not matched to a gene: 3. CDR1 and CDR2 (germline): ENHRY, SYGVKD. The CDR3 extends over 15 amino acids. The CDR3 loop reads CAISETSGGNYEQYF. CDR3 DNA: TGTGCCATCAGTGAGACTAGCGGGGGGAATTACGAGCAGTACTTC.

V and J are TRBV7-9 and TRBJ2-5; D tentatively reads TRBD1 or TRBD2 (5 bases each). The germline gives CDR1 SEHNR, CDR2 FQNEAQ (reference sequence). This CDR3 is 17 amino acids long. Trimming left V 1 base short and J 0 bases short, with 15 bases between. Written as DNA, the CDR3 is TGTGCCAGCAGCTTAGACAGGCGGGTGAAGTACCAAGAGACCCAGTACTTC. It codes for CASSLDRRVKYQETQYF.

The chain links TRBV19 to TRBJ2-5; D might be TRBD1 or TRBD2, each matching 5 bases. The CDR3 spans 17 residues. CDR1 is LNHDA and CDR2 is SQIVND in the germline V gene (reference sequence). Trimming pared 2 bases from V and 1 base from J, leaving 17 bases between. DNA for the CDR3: TGTGCCAGTAGTATAACCTGGGGGAAGAATCGCCAAGAGACCCAGTACTTC. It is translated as CASSITWGKNRQETQYF.

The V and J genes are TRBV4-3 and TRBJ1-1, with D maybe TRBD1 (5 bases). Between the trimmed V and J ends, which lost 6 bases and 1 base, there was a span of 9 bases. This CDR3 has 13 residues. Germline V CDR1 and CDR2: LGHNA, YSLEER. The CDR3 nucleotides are TGCGCCAGCAGGTCACAGGAGAACACTGAAGCTTTCTTT. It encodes CASRSQENTEAFF.

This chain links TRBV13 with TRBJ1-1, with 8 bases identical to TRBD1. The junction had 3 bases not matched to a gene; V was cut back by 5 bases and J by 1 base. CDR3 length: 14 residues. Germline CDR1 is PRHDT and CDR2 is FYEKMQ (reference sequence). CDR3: CASSVDRGNTEAFF. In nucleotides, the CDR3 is TGTGCCAGCAGCGTTGACAGGGGGAACACTGAAGCTTTCTTT.

CDR3 DNA sequence: TGTGCTAGTGCCCACCGTTGGGTCAGCAATCAGCCCCAGCATTTT. It is translated as CASAHRWVSNQPQHF. V usage is TRBV12-5 and J usage is TRBJ1-5; D gene unclear. This CDR3 is built from 15 residues. CDR1 LGHNT and CDR2 FRNRAP come from the germline V gene. Trimming took 7 bases from V and 1 from J, leaving 14 bases between them.

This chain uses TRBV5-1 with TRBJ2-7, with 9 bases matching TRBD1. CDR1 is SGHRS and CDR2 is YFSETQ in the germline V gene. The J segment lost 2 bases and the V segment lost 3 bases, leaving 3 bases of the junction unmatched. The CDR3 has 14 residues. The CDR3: CASSSRTGAYEQYF. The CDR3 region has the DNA TGCGCCAGCAGCTCCCGGACAGGGGCCTACGAGCAGTACTTC. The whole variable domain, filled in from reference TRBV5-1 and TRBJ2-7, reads KAGVTQTPRYLIKTRGQQVTLSCSPISGHRSVSWYQQTPGQGLQFLFEYFSETQRNKGNFPGRFSGRQFSNSRSEMNVSTLELGDSALYLCASSSRTGAYEQYFGPGTRLTVT.

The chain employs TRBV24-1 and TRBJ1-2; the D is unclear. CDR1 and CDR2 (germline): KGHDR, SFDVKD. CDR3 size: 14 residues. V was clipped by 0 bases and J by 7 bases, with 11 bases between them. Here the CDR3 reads CATSDLGKGRGYTF. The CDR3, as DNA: TGTGCCACCAGTGATTTGGGAAAGGGCCGTGGCTACACCTTC.

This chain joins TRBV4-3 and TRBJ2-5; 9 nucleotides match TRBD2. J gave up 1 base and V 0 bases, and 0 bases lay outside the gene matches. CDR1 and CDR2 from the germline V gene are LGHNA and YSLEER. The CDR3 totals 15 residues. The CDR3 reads CASSQERGGQETQYF. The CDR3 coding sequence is TGCGCCAGCAGCCAAGAGCGGGGGGGCCAAGAGACCCAGTACTTC.

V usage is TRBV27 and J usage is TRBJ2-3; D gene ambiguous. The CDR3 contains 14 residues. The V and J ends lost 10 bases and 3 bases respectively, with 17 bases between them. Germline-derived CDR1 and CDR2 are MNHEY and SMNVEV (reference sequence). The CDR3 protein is CATAPFSQTDTQYF. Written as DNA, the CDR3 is TGTGCCACGGCCCCCTTCTCACAAACAGATACGCAGTATTTT.

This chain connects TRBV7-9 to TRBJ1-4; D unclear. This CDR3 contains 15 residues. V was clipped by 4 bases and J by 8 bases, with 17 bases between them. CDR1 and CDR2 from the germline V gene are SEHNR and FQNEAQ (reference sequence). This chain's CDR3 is CASSSTAGIGEKLFF. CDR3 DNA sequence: TGTGCCAGCAGCTCCACGGCCGGTATCGGGGAAAAACTGTTTTTT.

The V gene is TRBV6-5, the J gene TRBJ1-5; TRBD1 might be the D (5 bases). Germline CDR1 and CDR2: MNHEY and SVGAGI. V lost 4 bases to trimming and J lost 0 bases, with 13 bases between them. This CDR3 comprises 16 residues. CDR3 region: CASSLGGFYSNQPQHF. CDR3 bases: TGTGCCAGCAGTTTGGGGGGGTTTTATAGCAATCAGCCCCAGCATTTT.

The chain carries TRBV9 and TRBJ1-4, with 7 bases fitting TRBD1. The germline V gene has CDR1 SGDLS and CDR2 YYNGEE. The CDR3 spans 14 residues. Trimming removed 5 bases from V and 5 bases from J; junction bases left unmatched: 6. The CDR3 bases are TGTGCCAGCAGAGGGGACAGAATAAATGAAAAACTGTTTTTT. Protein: CASRGDRINEKLFF.

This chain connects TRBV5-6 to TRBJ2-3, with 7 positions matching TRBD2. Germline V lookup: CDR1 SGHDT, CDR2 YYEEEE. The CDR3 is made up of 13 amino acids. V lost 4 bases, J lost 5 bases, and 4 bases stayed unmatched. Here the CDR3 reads CASSVGGVDTQYF. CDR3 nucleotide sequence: TGTGCCAGCAGCGTTGGGGGGGTAGATACGCAGTATTTT. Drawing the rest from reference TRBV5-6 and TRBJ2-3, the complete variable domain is DAGVTQSPTHLIKTRGQQVTLRCSPKSGHDTVSWYQQALGQGPQFIFQYYEEEERQRGNFPDRFSGHQFPNYSSELNVNALLLGDSALYLCASSVGGVDTQYFGPGTRLTVL.

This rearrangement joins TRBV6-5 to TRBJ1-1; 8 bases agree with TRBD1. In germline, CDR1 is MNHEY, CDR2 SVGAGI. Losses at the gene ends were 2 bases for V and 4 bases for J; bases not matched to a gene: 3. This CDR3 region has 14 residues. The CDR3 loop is CASSYDRGFTEAFF. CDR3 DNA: TGTGCCAGCAGTTACGACAGGGGATTCACTGAAGCTTTCTTT.

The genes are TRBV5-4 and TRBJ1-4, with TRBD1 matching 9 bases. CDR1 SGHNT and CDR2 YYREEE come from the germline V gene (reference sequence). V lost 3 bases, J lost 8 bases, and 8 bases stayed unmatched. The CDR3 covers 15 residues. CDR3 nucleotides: TGTGCCAGCAGCTCTAACAGGGGGCTGGACGAAAAACTGTTTTTT. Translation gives CASSSNRGLDEKLFF.

CDR3 loop: CASSGQGAILPQHF. CDR3 sequence (DNA): TGTGCCAGCAGTGGACAGGGGGCGATCCTCCCCCAGCATTTT. The rearrangement uses TRBV25-1 and TRBJ1-5; 10 bases align to TRBD1. Unmatched junction bases numbered 7, after V lost 4 bases and J lost 10 bases. CDR1 is MGHDK and CDR2 is SYGVNS in the germline V gene. The CDR3 extends over 14 amino acids.

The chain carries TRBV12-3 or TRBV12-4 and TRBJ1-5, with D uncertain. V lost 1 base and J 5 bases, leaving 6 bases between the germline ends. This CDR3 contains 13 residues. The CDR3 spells CASSLGWDQPQHF. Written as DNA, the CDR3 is TGTGCCAGCAGTTTAGGGTGGGATCAGCCCCAGCATTTT.

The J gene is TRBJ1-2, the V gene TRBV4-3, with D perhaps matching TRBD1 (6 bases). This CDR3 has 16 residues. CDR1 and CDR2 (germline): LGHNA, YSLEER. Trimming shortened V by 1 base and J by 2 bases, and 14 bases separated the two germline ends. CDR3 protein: CASSQGTAPTNYGYTF. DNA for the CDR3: TGCGCCAGCAGCCAAGGGACAGCGCCAACCAACTATGGCTACACCTTC.

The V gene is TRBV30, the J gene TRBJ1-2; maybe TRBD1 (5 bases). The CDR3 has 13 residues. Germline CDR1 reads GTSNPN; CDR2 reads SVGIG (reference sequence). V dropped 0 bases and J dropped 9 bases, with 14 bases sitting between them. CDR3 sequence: CAWSVMTAGSYTF. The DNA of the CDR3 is TGTGCCTGGAGTGTAATGACAGCGGGCAGCTACACCTTC.

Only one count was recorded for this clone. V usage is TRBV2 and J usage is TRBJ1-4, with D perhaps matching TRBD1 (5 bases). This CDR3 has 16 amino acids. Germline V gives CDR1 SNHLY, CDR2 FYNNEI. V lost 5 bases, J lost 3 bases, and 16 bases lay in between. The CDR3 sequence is CASSSGAHPPNEKLFF. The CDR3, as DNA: TGTGCCAGCAGTAGCGGGGCCCACCCTCCTAATGAAAAACTGTTTTTT.

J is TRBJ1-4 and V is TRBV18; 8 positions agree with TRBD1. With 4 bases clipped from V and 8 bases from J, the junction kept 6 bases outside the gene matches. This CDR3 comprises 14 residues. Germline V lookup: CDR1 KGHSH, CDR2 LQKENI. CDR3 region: CASSLQGAGEKLFF. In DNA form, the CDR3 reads TGTGCCAGCTCACTCCAGGGGGCCGGGGAAAAACTGTTTTTT.

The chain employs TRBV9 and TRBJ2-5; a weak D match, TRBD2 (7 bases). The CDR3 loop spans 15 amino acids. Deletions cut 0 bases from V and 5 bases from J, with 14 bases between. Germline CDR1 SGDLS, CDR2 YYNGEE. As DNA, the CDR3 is TGTGCCAGCAGCGTAGAAGATGGGGGGGCGGAGACCCAGTACTTC. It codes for CASSVEDGGAETQYF.

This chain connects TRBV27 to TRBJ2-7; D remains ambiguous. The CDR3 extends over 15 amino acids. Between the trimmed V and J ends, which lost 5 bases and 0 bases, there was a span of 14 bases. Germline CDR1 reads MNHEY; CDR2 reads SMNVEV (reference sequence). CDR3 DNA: TGTGCCAGCAGTATCGCAGGCCCCGTCTCCTACGAGCAGTACTTC. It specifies CASSIAGPVSYEQYF.

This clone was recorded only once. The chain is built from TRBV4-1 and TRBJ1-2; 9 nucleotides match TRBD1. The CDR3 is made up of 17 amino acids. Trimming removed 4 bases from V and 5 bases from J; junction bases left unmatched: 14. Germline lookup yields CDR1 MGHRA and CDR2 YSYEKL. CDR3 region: CASSPRKGTGMSYGYTF. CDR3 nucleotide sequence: TGCGCCAGCAGCCCACGTAAGGGGACAGGGATGTCATATGGCTACACCTTC.

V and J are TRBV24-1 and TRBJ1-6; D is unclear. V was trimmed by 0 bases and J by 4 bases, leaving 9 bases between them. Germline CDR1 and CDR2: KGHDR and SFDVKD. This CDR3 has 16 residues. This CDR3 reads CATSDLSGPYNSPLHF. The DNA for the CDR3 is TGTGCCACCAGTGATTTGTCCGGGCCTTATAATTCACCCCTCCACTTT.

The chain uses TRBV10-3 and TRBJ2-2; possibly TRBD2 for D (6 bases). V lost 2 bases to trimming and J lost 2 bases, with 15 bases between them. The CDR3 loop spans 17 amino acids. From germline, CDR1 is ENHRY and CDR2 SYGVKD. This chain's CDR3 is CAISEAGGGFNTGELFF. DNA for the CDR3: TGTGCCATCAGTGAGGCCGGTGGAGGGTTCAACACCGGGGAGCTGTTTTTT.

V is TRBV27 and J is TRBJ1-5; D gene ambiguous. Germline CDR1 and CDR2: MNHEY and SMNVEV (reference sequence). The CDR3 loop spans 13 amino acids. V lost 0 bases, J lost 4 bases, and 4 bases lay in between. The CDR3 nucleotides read TGTGCCAGCAGTTTATCTACTAATCAGCCCCAGCATTTT. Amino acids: CASSLSTNQPQHF.